The 4 T cell receptor beta chains presented below share a single source sample, sequenced in a study of cytomegalovirus exposure and HLA in healthy donors. Researchers ran the PCR with 60 Vbeta and 13 Jbeta primers. Assay used: immunoSEQ multiplex PCR; TCRdb lists only in-frame clones, some missing. The repertoire includes over 150,000 clones, nearly 80% of them detected once, and 9.5% to 10% sits in the top ten. The sample consisted of PBMCs. Receptor source: a man aged 18-30 years in good health and CMV-seropositive.

This clone has a single count. The genes are TRBV15 and TRBJ2-7; 9 positions agree with TRBD2. The germline V gene encodes CDR1 LNHNV and CDR2 YYDKDF (reference sequence). The CDR3 has 14 residues. Unmatched junction bases numbered 7, after V lost 4 bases and J lost 6 bases. This CDR3 is CATSTRTSVGEQYF. CDR3 DNA sequence: TGTGCCACCAGCACACGGACTAGCGTCGGCGAGCAGTACTTC.

This clone was picked up a small number of times. The CDR3 spells CAGTEGGFGNTEAFF. CDR3 sequence (DNA): TGTGCCGGTACCGAAGGGGGCTTCGGCAACACTGAAGCTTTCTTT. This chain links TRBV2 with TRBJ1-1; 7 positions agree with TRBD1. Germline V gene sequence: CDR1 SNHLY, CDR2 FYNNEI. After removal of 11 bases from V and 2 bases from J, the junction contained 14 bases not matched to a gene. This CDR3 comprises 15 residues.

The chain uses TRBV15 and TRBJ1-4; tentative D call: TRBD1 (6 bases). This CDR3 is built from 16 residues. Trimming removed 7 bases at V and 7 bases at J, with 22 bases between. The germline V gene encodes CDR1 LNHNV and CDR2 YYDKDF (reference sequence). The CDR3 here is CATTTWGGRRGEKLFF. The CDR3, as DNA: TGTGCCACCACCACCTGGGGGGGGCGGCGAGGTGAAAAACTGTTTTTT.

The rearrangement uses TRBV6-5 and TRBJ2-4, with D tentatively TRBD1 (6 bases). CDR1 is MNHEY and CDR2 is SVGAGI in the germline V gene. The CDR3 is 14 residues long. V gave up 5 bases and J gave up 6 bases, with 14 bases separating them. The CDR3 region is CASSDRTASNIQYF. The CDR3 region has the DNA TGTGCCAGCAGTGATAGGACAGCGTCAAACATTCAGTACTTC.